The rows below give T cell receptor beta chains drawn from one sample of a study of T cells in Graves' hyperthyroidism and ophthalmopathy. Using its own MiXCR run on the multiplex PCR reads, TCRdb lists one record per CDR3 protein. In the table there are around 350,000 distinct CDR3 sequences, more than 14% of which are singletons. Sequenced material: blood. The receptors come from a woman between 25 and 40 years old with Graves' ophthalmopathy. Each CDR3 is given with its conserved first and last residue. The order of the fields is clone size, D gene, J gene, V gene, CDR3 protein, CDR3 DNA. The D gene is left open where the match is weak. Rows give clone size only sometimes, using once, few, many, or a class for an expanded clone.

many . TRBJ2-1 TRBV5-6 CASSSGYRTDSNNEQFF TGTGCCAGCAGCTCGGGCTATCGTACGGACAGTAACAATGAGCAGTTCTTC
many . TRBJ1-5 TRBV15 CATSRDQQDYQPQHF TGTGCCACCAGCAGAGATCAGCAGGATTATCAGCCCCAGCATTTT
few TRBD1 TRBJ1-2 TRBV6-2/TRBV6-3 CASSYRQGVDGYTF TGTGCCAGCAGTTACAGGCAGGGGGTCGATGGCTACACCTTC
many . TRBJ1-5 TRBV27 CASSRAPRGRQPQHF TGTGCCAGCAGTCGGGCCCCGCGAGGACGTCAGCCCCAGCATTTT
many TRBD2 TRBJ2-3 TRBV6-2/TRBV6-3 CASIDTSGAPSDTQYF TGTGCCAGCATCGACACTAGCGGGGCCCCGTCGGATACGCAGTATTTT
few . TRBJ2-2 TRBV5-5 CASSLPPPTDPGELFF TGTGCCAGCAGCTTGCCCCCTCCTACTGATCCCGGGGAGCTGTTTTTT
many . TRBJ2-2 TRBV12-3/TRBV12-4 CASSSTSRSNTGELFF TGTGCCAGCAGTAGCACTAGCAGATCGAACACCGGGGAGCTGTTTTTT
many TRBD1 TRBJ2-1 TRBV27 CASSARDSTLNEQFF TGTGCCAGCAGCGCCCGGGACAGTACTCTCAATGAGCAGTTCTTC
few TRBD2 TRBJ2-3 TRBV4-2 CASSQEPLAGGPSTDTQYF TGTGCCAGCAGCCAAGAACCCCTAGCGGGGGGGCCAAGCACAGATACGCAGTATTTT
. . TRBJ2-5 TRBV5-8 CASSLAGVRGWRETQYF TGTGCCAGCAGCTTGGCCGGGGTTCGAGGGTGGCGGGAGACCCAGTACTTC
. TRBD1 TRBJ2-2 TRBV27 CASSLTQGAANTGELFF TGTGCCAGCAGCTTGACACAGGGGGCGGCGAACACCGGGGAGCTGTTTTTT
few TRBD1 TRBJ1-2 TRBV20-1 CSAETGQHFNYGYTF TGCAGTGCTGAAACGGGACAGCACTTTAACTATGGCTACACCTTC
many TRBD1 TRBJ1-6 TRBV7-2 CASSMTGTSPQSPLHF TGTGCCAGCAGCATGACAGGGACCTCCCCCCAATCACCCCTCCACTTT
many TRBD1 TRBJ2-2 TRBV5-8 CASSGDRGRPGELFF TGTGCCAGCAGCGGTGACAGGGGGCGGCCCGGGGAGCTGTTTTTT
. TRBD2 TRBJ2-5 TRBV28 CASSQPSGGALETQYF TGTGCCAGCAGCCAACCAAGCGGGGGGGCGTTAGAGACCCAGTACTTC
. TRBD2 TRBJ2-3 TRBV5-1 CASSLSGGAWEDTQYF TGCGCCAGCAGCTTAAGCGGGGGGGCTTGGGAAGATACGCAGTATTTT
many . TRBJ2-3 TRBV20-1 CSARRDTQYF TGCAGTGCTAGGCGAGATACGCAGTATTTT
. TRBD1 TRBJ1-4 TRBV6-1 CASRFRGATNEKLFF TGTGCCAGCAGATTCAGGGGGGCAACTAATGAAAAACTGTTTTTT
many . TRBJ2-3 TRBV4-2 CASSAGRADTQYF TGTGCCAGCAGCGCCGGAAGAGCAGATACGCAGTATTTT
many TRBD1 TRBJ1-5 TRBV12-3/TRBV12-4 CASSSNRTGRVGNQPQHF TGTGCCAGCAGTTCCAATAGGACAGGGAGGGTTGGCAATCAGCCCCAGCATTTT
. TRBD2 TRBJ2-2 TRBV5-1 CASSWGLANTGELFF TGCGCCAGCAGCTGGGGACTAGCTAACACCGGGGAGCTGTTTTTT
few . TRBJ1-3 TRBV20-1 CSVMGGDYSGNTIYF TGCAGTGTTATGGGAGGGGATTACTCTGGAAACACCATATATTTT
few . TRBJ1-2 TRBV9 CASRQETYGYTF TGTGCCAGTCGACAGGAGACCTATGGCTACACCTTC
many . TRBJ2-7 TRBV12-3/TRBV12-4 CASSLSRSYEQYF TGTGCCAGCAGTTTAAGCCGGTCCTACGAGCAGTACTTC
many TRBD1 TRBJ2-7 TRBV20-1 CSARDSGTATYEQYF TGCAGTGCTAGAGACTCCGGGACAGCTACCTACGAGCAGTACTTC
many . TRBJ2-2 TRBV19 CASSLFSRTRPITGELFF TGTGCCAGTAGTTTATTTTCGAGAACGAGACCCATTACCGGGGAGCTGTTTTTT
many . TRBJ1-1 TRBV29-1 CSVDGRGMEAFF TGCAGCGTTGATGGCAGGGGTATGGAAGCTTTCTTT
many . TRBJ1-1 TRBV12-3/TRBV12-4 CASSLIRAAEAFF TGTGCCAGCAGTCTCATAAGGGCCGCTGAAGCTTTCTTT
many . TRBJ2-3 TRBV20-1 CSARVGGDTDTQYF TGCAGTGCTAGAGTTGGTGGAGACACAGATACGCAGTATTTT
few . TRBJ1-1 TRBV29-1 CSVESNTEAFF TGCAGCGTTGAGTCGAACACTGAAGCTTTCTTT
many . TRBJ1-5 TRBV12-3/TRBV12-4 CASSVTGTAEPQHF TGTGCCAGCAGTGTCACAGGGACTGCAGAGCCCCAGCATTTT
. . TRBJ2-1 TRBV25-1 CASRSLGRSYNEQFF TGTGCCAGCAGGTCCCTGGGCCGCTCCTACAATGAGCAGTTCTTC
. . TRBJ2-7 TRBV7-2 CASSLGLVALNSYEQYF TGTGCCAGCAGCTTAGGCCTGGTGGCATTAAACTCCTACGAGCAGTACTTC
many TRBD1 TRBJ1-2 TRBV2 CASRGGQGLNYGYTF TGTGCCAGCAGGGGGGGACAGGGCCTTAACTATGGCTACACCTTC
. . TRBJ1-1 TRBV19 CASSIHQGATEAFF TGTGCCAGTAGTATACACCAGGGTGCCACTGAAGCTTTCTTT
many . TRBJ2-1 TRBV3-1 CASSQDLVGEQFF TGTGCCAGCAGCCAAGATCTAGTGGGTGAGCAGTTCTTC
many . TRBJ1-5 TRBV7-2 CASSTGRDQPQHF TGTGCCAGCAGCACGGGGCGGGATCAGCCCCAGCATTTT